One sample yielded the 3 T cell receptor beta chains listed below, sequenced in a study of blood T cell repertoires in COVID-19. The table came from immunoSEQ multiplex PCR; TCRdb's copy has only in-frame clones and leaves some out. The sample yields 120,000 to 150,000 clones, 88% seen once. The source material was peripheral blood. The receptor set was obtained from a human donor in a cohort sampled during active COVID-19.

This chain connects TRBV11-2 to TRBJ2-1, with a possible D match to TRBD2 (6 bases). The germline V gene encodes CDR1 SGHAT and CDR2 FQNNGV. Trimming removed 6 bases at V and 0 bases at J, with 15 bases between. The CDR3 contains 16 residues. CDR3 protein: CASSPLSGDSYNEQFF. The CDR3 nucleotides are TGTGCCAGCAGTCCCCTTTCGGGAGACTCCTACAATGAGCAGTTCTTC.

The rearrangement uses TRBV7-9 and TRBJ2-7; 12 nucleotides line up with TRBD1. Looked up from germline, CDR1 is SEHNR and CDR2 is FQNEAQ (reference sequence). The CDR3 extends over 15 amino acids. V gave up 4 bases and J gave up 9 bases; unmatched junction bases: 10. The DNA for the CDR3 is TGTGCCAGCAGCTCCCGGGACAGGGGGCTCTTCGTGCAGTACTTC. This gives the protein CASSSRDRGLFVQYF.

Note on this clone: The germline gene is not matched at one end of the junction; a read error may be the cause. This chain joins TRBV7-6 and TRBJ2-1; 13 bases align to TRBD2. Germline V gene sequence: CDR1 SGHVS, CDR2 FNYEAQ. This CDR3 spans 12 amino acids. Here the CDR3 reads CASSQLAGGPVF. In DNA form, the CDR3 reads TGTGCCAGCAGCCAACTAGCGGGAGGGCCAGTCTTC. Full variable domain (remainder filled in from reference TRBV7-6 and TRBJ2-1): GAGVSQSPRYKVTKRGQDVALRCDPISGHVSLYWYRQALGQGPEFLTYFNYEAQQDKSGLPNDRFSAERPEGSISTLTIQRTEQRDSAMYRCASSQLAGGPVFGPGTRLTVL.